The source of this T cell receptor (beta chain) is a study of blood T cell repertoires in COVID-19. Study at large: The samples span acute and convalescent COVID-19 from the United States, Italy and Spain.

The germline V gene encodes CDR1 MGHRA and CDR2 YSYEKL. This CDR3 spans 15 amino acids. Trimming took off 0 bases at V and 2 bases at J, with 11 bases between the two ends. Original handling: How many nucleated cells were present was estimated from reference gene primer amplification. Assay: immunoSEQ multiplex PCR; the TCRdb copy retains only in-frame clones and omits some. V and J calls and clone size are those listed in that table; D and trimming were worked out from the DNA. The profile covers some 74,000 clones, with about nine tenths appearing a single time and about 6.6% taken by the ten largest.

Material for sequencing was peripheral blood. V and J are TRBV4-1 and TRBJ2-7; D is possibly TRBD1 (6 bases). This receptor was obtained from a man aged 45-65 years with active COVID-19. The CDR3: CASSQDDNRAYEQYF. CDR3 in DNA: TGCGCCAGCAGCCAAGATGATAACAGGGCCTACGAGCAGTACTTC.